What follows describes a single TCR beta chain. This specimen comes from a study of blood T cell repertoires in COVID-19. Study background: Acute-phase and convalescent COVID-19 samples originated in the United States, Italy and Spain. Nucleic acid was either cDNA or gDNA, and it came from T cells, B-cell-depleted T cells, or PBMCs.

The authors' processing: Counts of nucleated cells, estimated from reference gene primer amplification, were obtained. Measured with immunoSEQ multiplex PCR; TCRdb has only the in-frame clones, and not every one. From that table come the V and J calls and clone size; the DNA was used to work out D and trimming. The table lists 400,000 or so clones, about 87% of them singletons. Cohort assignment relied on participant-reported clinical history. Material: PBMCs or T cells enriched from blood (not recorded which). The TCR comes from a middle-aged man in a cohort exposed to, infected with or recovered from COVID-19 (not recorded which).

DNA of the CDR3: TGTGCCAGCACTAAGGGACAGGGATACGGCTACACCTTC. Translation: CASTKGQGYGYTF. The rearrangement links TRBV6-5 to TRBJ1-2; 9 positions agree with TRBD1. This CDR3 spans 13 amino acids. With V trimmed by 7 bases and J by 8 bases, 8 bases remained unmatched. Germline CDR1 and CDR2: MNHEY and SVGAGI.